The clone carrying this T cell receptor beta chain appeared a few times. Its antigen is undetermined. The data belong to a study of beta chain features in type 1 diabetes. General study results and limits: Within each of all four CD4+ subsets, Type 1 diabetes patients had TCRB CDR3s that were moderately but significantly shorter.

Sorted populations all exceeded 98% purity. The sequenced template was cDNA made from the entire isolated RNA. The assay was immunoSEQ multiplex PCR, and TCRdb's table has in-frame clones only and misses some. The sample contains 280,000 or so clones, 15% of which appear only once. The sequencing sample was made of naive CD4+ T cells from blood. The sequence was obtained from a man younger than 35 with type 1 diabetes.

The CDR3 spells CASGVDIQYF. In DNA form, the CDR3 reads TGTGCTTCAGGTGTGGACATTCAGTACTTC. The rearrangement uses TRBV7-9 and TRBJ2-4; D gene ambiguous. Per germline, CDR1 SEHNR and CDR2 FQNEAQ (reference sequence). The length of the CDR3 is 10 residues.